This entry lists 6 T cell receptor beta chains sequenced from one sample in a study of T-cell reconstitution after alpha-beta-depleted transplantation in children (TCRdb year 2016). The treatment or condition label of this sample denotes: allogeneic hematopoietic cell transplantation with graft depleted of TCRalphabeta T cells and CD19 B cells. Libraries were built with PCR. Sequencer: Illumina HiSeq 2500. To normalize quantification of the TCRbeta repertoire, the TCR libraries were built with molecular barcoding that relied on unique molecular identifiers. TCRdb reprocessed the public reads (quality trimming at Q25 with fastp, clone calling with MiXCR) and kept in-frame beta chains. Each record represents a unique CDR3 protein, reported with the most common genes and DNA among its rows. A total of around 440,000 distinct CDR3 sequences appear in this sample, roughly a tenth of them only once. Roughly 2% of the sample is taken by the ten largest.

The material sequenced was PBMCs, taken before TCRalphabeta/CD19-depleted stem cell transplant. These receptors were collected from a child aged 2 to 10 with inherited bone marrow failure, due to receive a stem cell transplant.

This clonotype was seen ten or more times. The chain has TRBV20-1 and TRBJ2-1; 13 positions match TRBD2. Germline CDR1 and CDR2: DFQATT and SNEGSKA (reference sequence). The CDR3 covers 19 residues. After removal of 3 bases from V and 0 bases from J, the junction contained 11 bases not matched to a gene. CDR3 sequence: CSARDSLAGGRSSYNEQFF. Here the CDR3 DNA reads TGCAGTGCTAGGGACTCACTAGCGGGAGGGAGGAGCTCCTACAATGAGCAGTTCTTC.

This clonotype was seen more than once but under ten times. The chain uses TRBV27 and TRBJ2-3; 13 bases are a match to TRBD2. CDR1 is MNHEY and CDR2 is SMNVEV in the germline V gene (reference sequence). The trim removed 6 bases at V and 2 bases at J, leaving 8 bases unmatched. The CDR3 covers 17 residues. The CDR3 reads CASRAGTSGTITDTQYF. Written as DNA, the CDR3 is TGTGCCAGCAGAGCCGGGACTAGCGGGACTATCACAGATACGCAGTATTTT.

This clonotype was picked up many times. The gene calls are TRBV20-1 and TRBJ1-1; D is ambiguous. The V gene lost 2 bases and the J gene lost 8 bases, with 21 bases spanning the gap. Germline CDR1 is DFQATT and CDR2 is SNEGSKA (reference sequence). CDR3 size: 15 residues. The CDR3 loop reads CSARSPRGGPAEAFF. CDR3 sequence (DNA): TGCAGTGCTAGATCCCCCCGGGGAGGACCAGCAGAAGCTTTCTTT.

This clonotype was observed a few times. The chain combines TRBV6-5 with TRBJ2-7; D unclear. Between the trimmed V and J ends, which lost 0 bases and 0 bases, there was a span of 12 bases. The CDR3 has 16 residues. Germline V CDR1 and CDR2: MNHEY, SVGAGI. The CDR3 nucleotides are TGTGCCAGCAGTTACTCGTTTCTCGAAAGCTCCTACGAGCAGTACTTC. It encodes CASSYSFLESSYEQYF.

This clonotype has a count of ten or more. The rearrangement uses TRBV20-1 and TRBJ2-5; D possibly matches TRBD1 or TRBD2 (5 bases each). This CDR3 region has 14 residues. The V end lost 6 bases, the J end lost 2 bases, and 16 bases lay between the germline ends. Germline-derived CDR1 and CDR2 are DFQATT and SNEGSKA (reference sequence). DNA for the CDR3: TGCAGTGCCCGGAGACTGGGACGACAAGAGACCCAGTACTTC. It translates to CSARRLGRQETQYF.

The V gene is TRBV4-1, the J gene TRBJ1-3, with a weak D call TRBD1 (6 bases). The V end lost 1 base, the J end lost 7 bases, and 11 bases lay between the germline ends. Germline CDR1 is MGHRA and CDR2 is YSYEKL. This CDR3 comprises 14 residues. The CDR3, as DNA: TGCGCCAGCAGCCAAGCAGTCCAGGGGAACACCATATATTTT. Its protein product is CASSQAVQGNTIYF.